This TCR beta chain originates from a study of blood T cells in healthy people across ages. Study context: Per two T cells, about one barcoded beta molecule was captured through template switching. Whole-study findings and limits: The study regarded diversity estimates from one million T cells as underestimates.

Combining a sample-barcoded 5' primer with a J-beta primer mix, a second PCR ran for roughly 7 to 12 cycles. TCRdb re-called the 5' RACE reads through MiXCR, storing one row per CDR3 protein. The sample lists more than 750,000 distinct CDR3 sequences, around 29% occurring once. There are a few counts of this clonotype. Its specificity is unknown. Trimming cost V 5 bases and J 0 bases, with 11 bases left between them. The CDR3 runs 15 residues. Per germline, CDR1 SGHVS and CDR2 FQNEAQ. The same data also contributed to another study, on T cells of mothers and their children.

Sample: blood. This rearrangement joins TRBV7-8 to TRBJ1-5, with TRBD1 as a possible D gene (6 bases). The TCR sequence derives from a woman in her 40s in good health. DNA for the CDR3: TGTGCCAGCAGCAAGCGACAGGATAGCAATCAGCCCCAGCATTTT. Amino acids: CASSKRQDSNQPQHF.